This T cell receptor beta chain is from a study of cytomegalovirus exposure and HLA in healthy donors (dated by TCRdb to about 2017). Regarding the complete study: A later analysis indicated that the roughly 120 validation repertoires were generated on the platform also employed for the roughly 650 repertoires of the first cohort. The aim of the study was to test whether cataloging public T cell receptors could identify signatures of past pathogen exposure. Besides the first cohort of 666 subjects, a separate validation cohort made up of 120 different subjects was used. High-throughput TCR immunosequencing, statistical association of individual TCRs with disease status, and machine learning were combined to predict cytomegalovirus infection status. Broader findings and caveats from the paper: A later analysis lacked HLA typing for the validation cohort, so it scored co-occurrence in that cohort across all 120 or so repertoires. The classifier was reported to diagnose cytomegalovirus status with high specificity and sensitivity in both the original cohort and the validation cohort. In a later analysis, TCRs clustered in the first cohort were found to also tend to co-occur in the 130 or so validation repertoires, with 94% of cluster scores above 0. Three of the identified cytomegalovirus-associated TCR beta chains were confirmed in vitro to be specific for cytomegalovirus antigens. The authors suggested that the approach could potentially be generalized to other disease states and immunological phenotypes. The study listed approximately 150 TCR beta chains as associated with cytomegalovirus. Most TCR sequences were seen in very few donors, while some public TCRs were found in many individuals.

The donors were included in the validation cohort of some 110 subjects, a group kept apart from the approximately 700-subject first cohort. Libraries were made using the immunoSEQ multiplex PCR assay. The original pipeline was this. A statistical classification framework was built to diagnose cytomegalovirus status from the catalog of TCR beta chain sequences. Entries here come from immuneACCESS through TCRdb and include only in-frame sequences with V and J called. Some clones fail to appear in such tables; in the studies checked, an unresolved V gene covers under half of the shortfall, and the cause of the remainder is unknown. V and J calls and clone size are as listed in that table; D and trimming were resolved from the DNA. In all, the sample holds hundreds of thousands of clones, and 86% of those were seen once. Clones ranked in the top ten supply over 0.75% of the sample. The table lists this clone with a count of one. The antigen this receptor binds is unknown. Per-base quality was not reported, and no clone a single base away is much larger than it.

The source material was PBMCs. The clonotype comes from a woman aged 18-30 years in good health and CMV-seronegative.

The CDR3: CASSYAGESYEQYF. In nucleotide form, the sequence is TGTGCCAGCAGTTATGCGGGGGAGTCCTACGAGCAGTACTTC. Recombination connected TRBV6-6 to TRBJ2-7; 7 middle bases align to TRBD2. Looking up the germline V gene (reference sequence) yields CDR1 MNHNY and CDR2 SVGAGI. Taken from cysteine to phenylalanine, the CDR3 has 14 residues. The read is trimmed to its CDR3 DNA, 42 bases read in frame from base 1. The junction shows trimming of 3 bases on V and 1 base on J, and the gene matches do not reach 3 bases of it.